This TCR beta chain was sequenced in a study of T cells in Graves' hyperthyroidism and ophthalmopathy. Study-wide background: Peripheral blood was taken when the disease was first diagnosed, before any treatment began.

This clonotype was detected many times. This CDR3 is built from 12 residues. Per the germline V gene, CDR1 is KGHSH and CDR2 is LQKENI. The germline V and J ends were trimmed by 3 bases and 6 bases, with 7 bases remaining between them. Using RNA transcripts as the source, TCR beta CDR3 regions were amplified. TCR CDR3 underwent first-round RT-PCR with the HTBI primer set. TCRdb itself ran the multiplex PCR reads through MiXCR, one entry per CDR3 protein. This sample has 250,000 to 300,000 distinct CDR3 sequences, with roughly 15% found just once. The chain recombines TRBV18 with TRBJ2-3; D is unresolved. Sequenced input: blood. The TCR was taken from a woman between 35 and 50 years old with Graves' hyperthyroidism. Here the CDR3 DNA reads TGTGCCAGCTCACCTGATGCGGATACGCAGTATTTT. The encoded protein is CASSPDADTQYF. Filled out from reference TRBV18 and TRBJ2-3, the complete variable domain reads NAGVMQNPRHLVRRRGQEARLRCSPMKGHSHVYWYRQLPEEGLKFMVYLQKENIIDESGMPKERFSAEFPKEGPSILRIQQVVRGDSAAYFCASSPDADTQYFGPGTRLTVL.